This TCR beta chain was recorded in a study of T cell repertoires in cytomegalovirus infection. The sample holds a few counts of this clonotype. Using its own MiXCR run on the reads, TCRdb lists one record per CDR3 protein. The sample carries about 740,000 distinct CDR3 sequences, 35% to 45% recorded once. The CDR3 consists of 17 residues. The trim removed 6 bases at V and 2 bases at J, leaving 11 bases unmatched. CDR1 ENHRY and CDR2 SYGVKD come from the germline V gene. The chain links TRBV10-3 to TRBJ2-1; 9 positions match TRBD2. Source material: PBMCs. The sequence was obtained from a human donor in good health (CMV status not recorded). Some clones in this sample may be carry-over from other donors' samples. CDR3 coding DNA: TGTGCCATCAGGACTAGCGGCCTTCAAGGGGCCTACAATGAGCAGTTCTTC. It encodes CAIRTSGLQGAYNEQFF.